Sequencing of this T cell receptor (beta chain) was carried out in a study of CD8 T cells in ankylosing spondylitis. Study-level findings and limits: Disease-associated clones were CD8+ and fairly uncommon in peripheral blood. Made up of fewer than ten highly homologous variants, a TCR beta motif appeared characteristic of ankylosing spondylitis blood. Significantly higher representation of disease-linked clones was reported for matched ankylosing spondylitis synovial fluid.

Quantitative 5'-RACE was performed with molecular barcodes, and it yielded the TCR beta libraries. TCRdb reanalysed the 5' RACE reads using MiXCR and keeps one entry per CDR3 protein. The table lists 150,000 to 200,000 distinct CDR3 sequences, 13% of them singletons, with approximately 10% in the top ten. Germline CDR1 and CDR2: SGHTA and FQGTGA. The CDR3 totals 14 residues. Trimming at V came to 5 bases and at J to 6 bases, leaving 6 bases not matched to a gene. On this clonotype: The antigen remains unidentified.

This TCR was sampled from a female donor with ankylosing spondylitis or in good health (not recorded which). Sequenced: blood, either unsorted or a sorted T cell fraction (not recorded which). This chain uses TRBV7-3 with TRBJ2-1; 8 nucleotides match TRBD2. The CDR3 DNA follows: TGTGCCAGCAGCCCCTACGGGACTAGCAATGAGCAGTTCTTC. Encoded protein: CASSPYGTSNEQFF. Filled out from reference TRBV7-3 and TRBJ2-1, the complete variable domain reads GAGVSQTPSNKVTEKGKYVELRCDPISGHTALYWYRQSLGQGPEFLIYFQGTGAADDSGLPNDRFFAVRPEGSVSTLKIQRTERGDSAVYLCASSPYGTSNEQFFGPGTRLTVL.